The T cell receptor beta chain under discussion was sequenced for a study of shared clonotypes between healthy human individuals. CDR1 and CDR2 from the germline V gene are SGHDN and FVKESK. The CDR3 sequence is 15 residues long. With V trimmed by 4 bases and J by 5 bases, 8 bases remained unmatched. An assay was performed, and its level was deep. A roughly 200 ng quantity of DNA, 32,000 or so T cell genomes, went into the sorted-subset replicate PCRs. TCRdb's table, derived via immunoSEQ multiplex PCR, lists solely in-frame clones and lacks some. The sample comprises 550,000 to 750,000 clones, less than 97% of which are singletons, and around 0.097% rests with the top ten. This clone has just one count. Its antigen remains unknown. The naive CD8 fraction comprised CD45RO-negative cells positively selected for CCR7 and excluded terminally differentiated effector memory CD45RA+ cells. Study-wide findings and caveats: Among the subsets, naive ones generally showed larger estimated richness than memory ones.

The chain recombines TRBV14 with TRBJ2-5, with 9 bases aligning to TRBD2. This sequence originates from a woman aged 25 to 39 in good health. The sample was naive CD8+ T cells sorted from blood. CDR3 sequence: CASSLLAGARETQYF. In nucleotides, the CDR3 is TGTGCCAGCAGCCTGTTAGCGGGAGCCCGGGAGACCCAGTACTTC.